This T cell receptor beta chain was obtained from a study of monozygotic twins with inflammatory bowel disease. Study observations and caveats: The analysis did not separate different T cell subtypes. Compared with healthy co-twins, IBD patients showed reduced TCRbeta repertoire diversity by inverse Simpson.

The CDR3 is 13 residues long. The germline V gene has CDR1 DFQATT and CDR2 SNEGSKA (reference sequence). Turning to this clonotype: Its cognate antigen is unknown.

TCRdb reprocessed the 5' RACE reads and reports one entry per CDR3 protein, with no DNA. The sample holds more than 300,000 distinct CDR3 sequences. This sequence joins TRBV20-1 and TRBJ2-5; the D call of TRBD2 rests on TCRdb alone, since no DNA is present to check it. The clonotype originates from a human donor with ulcerative colitis or Crohn's disease, or a healthy co-twin of an affected twin (not recorded which). Sequencing input: blood. The CDR3 spells CSASTRGWETQYF.